The clone carrying this T cell receptor (beta chain) showed up just a few times. Germline V lookup: CDR1 MDHEN, CDR2 SYDVKM. Trimming removed 2 bases from V and 7 bases from J; junction bases left unmatched: 4. CDR3 length equals 13 residues. One entry per CDR3 protein results from TCRdb running MiXCR on the 5' RACE reads. The table records around 100,000 distinct CDR3 sequences, 17% of them present only once. This sample was included in a study of T cells of healthy individuals. The origin of this receptor is a human donor in good health. This chain uses TRBV28 with TRBJ1-2; TRBD1 matches at 7 bases. The CDR3 sequence: CASSLVTGTGYTF. CDR3 bases: TGTGCCAGCAGTTTAGTGACAGGGACTGGCTACACCTTC.